This passage covers 9 T cell receptor beta chains from one sample sequenced in a study of T cells in Graves' hyperthyroidism and ophthalmopathy. RNA transcripts provided the source from which TCR beta CDR3 regions were amplified. When the TCR CDR3 underwent first-round RT-PCR, the HTBI primer set was used. One entry per CDR3 protein results from TCRdb running MiXCR on the multiplex PCR reads. The table records 540,000 or so distinct CDR3 sequences, around a sixth of them present only once. The sequenced material came from blood. These receptors were obtained from a woman aged 25 to 39 with Graves' hyperthyroidism.

This clonotype was detected many times. This chain joins TRBV28 and TRBJ1-1, with 12 bases identical to TRBD1. Germline CDR1 is MDHEN and CDR2 is SYDVKM. There are 16 residues in the CDR3. V lost 5 bases and J lost 5; bases outside the gene matches: 9. The CDR3 protein is CASSAPGQGAGTEAFF. The CDR3 DNA sequence: TGTGCCAGCAGTGCTCCGGGACAGGGGGCAGGTACTGAAGCTTTCTTT.

This clonotype turned up a few times. V is TRBV4-2 and J is TRBJ2-7, with 12 bases identical to TRBD1. The CDR3 contains 17 residues. After removal of 0 bases from V and 4 bases from J, the junction contained 7 bases not matched to a gene. Germline CDR1 LGHNA, CDR2 YNFKEQ. CDR3 amino acids: CASSQDPGTGGNYEQYF. In nucleotides, the CDR3 is TGTGCCAGCAGCCAAGACCCCGGGACAGGGGGCAATTACGAGCAGTACTTC.

The CDR3 spells CASSIGTAQHGEQFF. The CDR3 DNA follows: TGTGCCAGCAGTATCGGGACGGCGCAGCATGGTGAGCAGTTCTTC. This chain links TRBV6-1 with TRBJ2-1, with D perhaps assigned TRBD1 or TRBD2 (5 bases each). The CDR3 spans 15 residues. Trimming removed 5 bases at V and 9 bases at J, with 20 bases between. Germline CDR1 reads MNHNS; CDR2 reads SASEGT.

This clonotype was picked up many times. The chain combines TRBV12-5 with TRBJ2-1; 11 bases line up with TRBD2. The CDR3 sequence is 18 residues long. V lost 0 bases and J lost 0; bases outside the gene matches: 4. Germline V CDR1 and CDR2: LGHNT, FRNRAP. The CDR3 DNA is TGTGCTAGTGGTTTGGTAACGGGGACTAGCGGCTCCTACAATGAGCAGTTCTTC. Residues: CASGLVTGTSGSYNEQFF. Based on the CDR3 plus reference TRBV12-5 and TRBJ2-1, the full variable domain is DARVTQTPRHKVTEMGQEVTMRCQPILGHNTVFWYRQTMMQGLELLAYFRNRAPLDDSGMPKDRFSAEMPDATLATLKIQPSEPRDSAVYFCASGLVTGTSGSYNEQFFGPGTRLTVL.

The CDR3 loop is CASSLGTPSTDTQYF. CDR3 sequence (DNA): TGTGCCAGCAGCTTGGGTACCCCTAGCACAGATACGCAGTATTTT. The chain recombines TRBV7-3 with TRBJ2-3; D not certain. CDR1 SGHTA and CDR2 FQGTGA come from the germline V gene. The CDR3 is 15 residues long. Deletions cut 3 bases from V and 0 bases from J, with 10 bases between. Supplemented by reference TRBV7-3 and TRBJ2-3, the full variable domain reads GAGVSQTPSNKVTEKGKYVELRCDPISGHTALYWYRQSLGQGPEFLIYFQGTGAADDSGLPNDRFFAVRPEGSVSTLKIQRTERGDSAVYLCASSLGTPSTDTQYFGPGTRLTVL.

This clonotype has a single count. An end of the junction differs from the germline gene, which may be a read error. The J gene is TRBJ2-1, the V gene TRBV28; TRBD1 or TRBD2 may be the D gene (5 bases each). This CDR3 has 13 residues. Germline V lookup: CDR1 MDHEN, CDR2 SYDVKM. This chain's CDR3 is CGAMGGSYNEQFF. CDR3 DNA sequence: TGCGGGGCGATGGGTGGGAGCTACAATGAGCAGTTCTTC.

The genes are TRBV7-2 and TRBJ2-5; TRBD1 is a possible D gene (5 bases). This CDR3 is built from 13 residues. Germline-derived CDR1 and CDR2 are SGHTA and FQGNSA. V lost 4 bases and J lost 12, with 18 bases in between. The CDR3 protein is CASSSQSRDSEYF. In DNA, the CDR3 is TGTGCCAGCAGCTCCCAGTCCAGGGATTCTGAGTACTTC.

This clonotype occurred a few times. The genes are TRBV11-2 and TRBJ1-3; TRBD1 matches at 7 bases. V lost 5 bases and J lost 2; bases outside the gene matches: 12. The length of the CDR3 is 17 residues. Looked up from germline, CDR1 is SGHAT and CDR2 is FQNNGV. The CDR3 nucleotides are TGTGCCAGCAGCCTCGACAGGGTCGGAGTGACTGGAAACACCATATATTTT. This gives the protein CASSLDRVGVTGNTIYF.

This clonotype was recorded many times. The V and J genes are TRBV27 and TRBJ2-5, with D possibly being TRBD2 (6 bases). Trimming removed 3 bases at V and 3 bases at J, with 11 bases between. The CDR3 covers 14 residues. Germline values: CDR1 MNHEY, CDR2 SMNVEV (reference sequence). The CDR3 DNA is TGTGCCAGCAGTTTGGGGGGTTGGGAAGAGACCCAGTACTTC. Translation gives CASSLGGWEETQYF.